This T cell receptor beta chain stems from a study of beta chain features in type 1 diabetes. Since all of the isolated RNA was reverse transcribed, expressed TCRB transcripts were what got sequenced. TCRdb's table, derived via immunoSEQ multiplex PCR, lists solely in-frame clones and lacks some. The sample lists about 150,000 clones; under 60% were seen once. Study-level points and caveats: Insertions were fewer and deletions more numerous at VDJ junctions in type 1 diabetes patients.

This clone occurred a few times. Its antigen remains unidentified. Sequenced material: Tregs from blood. The TCR was taken from a man between 18 and 35 years old in good health.

The DNA for the CDR3 is TGTGCCAGCAGCCTCACAGGGAACACTGAAGCTTTCTTT. It encodes CASSLTGNTEAFF. V usage is TRBV5-4 and J usage is TRBJ1-1, with D possibly being TRBD1 (5 bases). CDR1 is SGHNT and CDR2 is YYREEE in the germline V gene (reference sequence). The CDR3 covers 13 residues. Trimming removed 4 bases at V and 1 base at J, with 8 bases between.